A selection of T cell receptor beta chains follows, all from one sample in a study of blood T cell repertoires in COVID-19. Profiling relied on immunoSEQ multiplex PCR, and the TCRdb table lists in-frame clones only, not all of them. This table has just under 80,000 clones, around 84% appearing once. Sequencing used peripheral blood. These receptors came from a woman in her 70s with acute or convalescent COVID-19. Both conserved end residues are part of each CDR3. Fields, in order: V gene, clone size, J gene, D gene, CDR3 DNA, CDR3 protein. A D gene is named only where the DNA matches it firmly. Clone size is stated in some rows and not others, as once, few, many or a class when expanded.

TRBV7-2,-,TRBJ1-5,TRBD1,TGTGCCAGCAGCCCACAGGGACAGCAGGCCCATCAGCCCCAGCATTTT,CASSPQGQQAHQPQHF
TRBV12-3/TRBV12-4,-,TRBJ1-2,-,TGTGCCAGCAGGGGGGCAGCTAACTATGGCTACACCTTC,CASRGAANYGYTF
TRBV5-1,-,TRBJ1-6,-,TGCGCCAGCAGACTTGGCCTTAGACAGGATAATTCACCCCTCCACTTT,CASRLGLRQDNSPLHF
TRBV5-1,-,TRBJ2-7,-,TGCGCCAGCAGGGACTTGATCGAGCAGTACTTC,CASRDLIEQYF
TRBV7-9,-,TRBJ1-3,-,TGTGCCAGCAGCTTATTGCTTGCGTGGAGTACATTCTCTGGAAACACCATATATTTT,CASSLLLAWSTFSGNTIYF
TRBV11-3,-,TRBJ2-6,-,TGTGCCAGCAGCTCAGATGTGGGTGAAGAATACCTCTTTTACTACTCTGGGGCCAACGTCCTGACTTTC,CASSSDVGEEYLFYYSGANVLTF
TRBV7-2,-,TRBJ2-7,-,TGTGCCAGCAGCTTAAACGCGGGCGAGGGCGAGCAGTACTTC,CASSLNAGEGEQYF
TRBV7-9,once,TRBJ2-1,TRBD2,TGTGCCAGCAGCTTAGAGGGCCCTACTAGCGGGAGGCGGAATGAGCAGTTCTTC,CASSLEGPTSGRRNEQFF
TRBV5-1,-,TRBJ1-4,-,TGCGCCAGCAGCTCTGGACAGAGAACTAATGAAAAACTGTTTTTT,CASSSGQRTNEKLFF
TRBV6-1,-,TRBJ2-2,-,TGTGCCAGCAGTGCCTGGCGGGTGGCAGCGAACACCGGGGAGCTGTTTTTT,CASSAWRVAANTGELFF
TRBV7-8,-,TRBJ1-5,-,TGTGCCAGCAGCTATTGGGGGACTACTACCAATCAGCCCCAGCATTTT,CASSYWGTTTNQPQHF
TRBV6-1,-,TRBJ1-1,-,TGTGCCAGCAGTGAAATGAGGGTTAAGGCTTTCTTT,CASSEMRVKAFF
TRBV2,-,TRBJ2-1,TRBD2,TGTGCCAGATCAGGTCGACTAGCGGGATTTTGGAATGAGCAGTTCTTC,CARSGRLAGFWNEQFF
TRBV11-2,-,TRBJ2-7,-,TGTGCCAGCAGCTCCTTGGGGCAGCGCTCCTACGAGCAGTACTTC,CASSSLGQRSYEQYF
TRBV10-1,once,TRBJ1-5,-,TGCGCCAGCAGTGATGTCAGTGAAGGGGTTCAGCCCCAGCATTTT,CASSDVSEGVQPQHF
TRBV7-9,-,TRBJ2-7,TRBD2,TGTGCCAGCAGCTTAAGGTGGCGGGGGAGCTCCCAGACCTACGAGCAGTACTTC,CASSLRWRGSSQTYEQYF
TRBV11-2,-,TRBJ2-5,TRBD1,TGTGCCAGCAGCTCCCGGACAGGGGGAGGGGAGACCCAGTACTTC,CASSSRTGGGETQYF
TRBV28,-,TRBJ1-2,-,TGTGCCAGCAGTTCCCCGGGGGTTGTAGACTATGGCTACACCTTC,CASSSPGVVDYGYTF
TRBV9,-,TRBJ1-5,TRBD1,TGTGCCAGCAGCAGCGGACAGGGTCTTAGCAATCAGCCCCAGCATTTT,CASSSGQGLSNQPQHF
TRBV27,many,TRBJ2-7,-,TGTGCCAGCAGATTTAAGGCCTCTGGGACATCCTCCTACGAGCAGTACTTC,CASRFKASGTSSYEQYF
TRBV29-1,-,TRBJ1-3,-,TGCAGCGTTGGGCAGGGTACTGGAAACACCATATATTTT,CSVGQGTGNTIYF
TRBV11-3,-,TRBJ1-1,TRBD1,TGTGCCAGCAGCTTGGGACAGACCGAAGCTTTCTTT,CASSLGQTEAFF